This is a list of T cell receptor beta chains from one sample in a study of blood T cell repertoires in COVID-19. Here immunoSEQ multiplex PCR was the method, and the copy in TCRdb shows in-frame clones only, minus some. The table shows 150,000 or so clones, with 80% to 90% occurring only once. Sequenced material: PBMCs or T cells enriched from blood (not recorded which). The receptor source for this set is a woman between 50 and 59 years old in a cohort exposed to, infected with or recovered from COVID-19 (not recorded which). Both conserved end residues are part of each CDR3. Clone size is given for some rows only: seen once, a few or many times, or a class if the clone is expanded.

v_gene	abundance	CDR3aa
TRBV9	.	CASSVVWARWWTIVEAFF
TRBV7-2	.	CASSLGPGETYEQYF
TRBV15	.	CATSRPQTDRVIQYF
TRBV28	few	CASSSPGQFSVVNSGYTF
TRBV11-2	once	CASSLNTVTGELFF
TRBV28	.	CASSLTSDSSYEQYF
TRBV28	.	CASNTPGETQYF
TRBV19	.	CASSMGQGEQYF
TRBV6-5	.	CASSYSGQGIGGYTF
TRBV19	.	CASSRGGENTIYF
TRBV2	few	CASMGTGRGNQPQHF
TRBV5-1	.	CASSPGVLQYF
TRBV5-1	.	CASSSGGSSLPNEKLFF
TRBV2	.	CASRDRGRTGYTF
TRBV5-6	.	CASSWGQGFDTEAFF
TRBV28	.	CASSGTGVQPQHF
TRBV6-5	.	CASSYRPGNTIYF
TRBV4-3	.	CASSPVGGLVTAGANVLTF
TRBV7-2	.	CASSINDSYEQYF
TRBV2	.	CASSEPRAGNTIYF
TRBV7-9	few	CASNLWGDSNQPQHF
TRBV19	.	CASSTRQHQETQYF
TRBV7-3	.	CASSFGTSGKGEQFF
TRBV9	few	CASSVGGDPERKLFF
TRBV7-5	.	CARSLYRDRGVNEQFF
TRBV19	.	CASISWVGDNSPLHF
TRBV7-9	.	CASSPGTSTDTQYF
TRBV11-1	.	CASSDNTGYGYGYTF
TRBV19	.	CASSSGEGETQYF
TRBV12-3/TRBV12-4	.	CASKPLNYGYTF
TRBV7-3	.	CASSRTGDYNEQFF
TRBV4-1	.	CASSARGLAGESTDTQYF
TRBV29-1	.	CSVVLGAAGELFF
TRBV6-5	.	CASPNISGRAWFF
TRBV18	.	CASSLPTHRKGNSEAFF
TRBV6-4	.	CASSPREGYGYTF
TRBV19	.	CASSNIAGTVSPLHF
TRBV11-3	.	CASSLRSSGGTDTQYF
TRBV28	.	CASSLLKQGNNSPLHF
TRBV2	.	CASSEALETGELFF
TRBV19	once	CASSMGGAEAFF
TRBV28	.	CASSLKTSGTDTQYF
TRBV5-1	.	CASSLSGGTNEKLFF
TRBV3-1/TRBV3-2	.	CASSQDGAGSSYEQYF
TRBV10-3	few	CATSDRGPYEQYF
TRBV3-1/TRBV3-2	.	CASSQDVKAHTGELFF
TRBV28	.	CASSFLALAGGLSSTDTQYF
TRBV10-3	.	CAISDFTGGKGGYTF
TRBV7-8	.	CASSLGQGAFPYEQYF
TRBV10-3	.	CAIRGLETGELFF
TRBV12-3/TRBV12-4	.	CASRDKFQETQYF
TRBV10-1	.	CASSDQTNTGELFF
TRBV30	.	CAWSGKINQPQHF
TRBV11-2	.	CASSDGSVRLNYGYTF
TRBV5-4	.	CASSFDGDPVSSYNEQFF